Below are 12 T cell receptor beta chains sequenced from a single sample in a study of blood T cell repertoires in COVID-19. The protocol was immunoSEQ multiplex PCR, while the TCRdb copy is restricted to in-frame clones and leaves out a portion. Here the sample spans around 210,000 clones, about 82% being singletons. Sequencing was done on a sample of peripheral blood. These receptors came from a man aged 55 to 69 with COVID-19, enrolled during active disease.

The V call is TRBV13, the J call TRBJ2-2; 8 positions match TRBD2. After removal of 5 bases from V and 5 bases from J, the junction contained 10 bases not matched to a gene. Germline CDR1 reads PRHDT; CDR2 reads FYEKMQ (reference sequence). CDR3 length: 16 amino acids. CDR3 sequence: CASSPRRASGTGELFF. For the CDR3, the DNA is TGTGCCAGCAGCCCCCGGAGGGCTAGCGGGACCGGGGAGCTGTTTTTT.

The rearrangement links TRBV3-1 (or the pseudogene TRBV3-2) to TRBJ1-1, with 7 bases that match TRBD1. Germline CDR1 reads LGHDT; CDR2 reads YNNKEL (reference sequence). The CDR3 is 14 amino acids. V dropped 3 bases and J dropped 5; count of bases not matched to a gene: 6. The CDR3 protein is CASSQRQGTTEAFF. DNA of the CDR3: TGTGCCAGCAGCCAGCGACAGGGAACAACTGAAGCTTTCTTT.

CDR3 DNA sequence: TGCGCCAGCAGCTTGGGGGGGACAGGGGGCGGTCAGCCCCAGCATTTT. It encodes CASSLGGTGGGQPQHF. The chain uses TRBV5-1 and TRBJ1-5; the match to TRBD1 covers 12 bases. Germline V gene data show CDR1 as SGHRS and CDR2 as YFSETQ. After removal of 0 bases from V and 6 bases from J, the junction contained 4 bases not matched to a gene. This CDR3 is 16 amino acids long.

This clone was seen once. This chain uses TRBV7-9 with TRBJ1-1; no firm D call. CDR3 size: 14 residues. In germline, CDR1 is SEHNR, CDR2 FQNEAQ (reference sequence). Trimming shortened V by 5 bases and J by 2 bases, and 12 bases separated the two germline ends. CDR3: CASSAYSPNTEAFF. Here the CDR3 DNA reads TGTGCCAGCAGCGCTTACAGCCCAAACACTGAAGCTTTCTTT.

The CDR3: CASSLDRGRAVKNIQYF. CDR3 DNA: TGTGCCAGCAGCTTGGATCGCGGGAGGGCCGTCAAAAACATTCAGTACTTC. The chain is built from TRBV5-4 and TRBJ2-4, with 9 bases matching TRBD2. The CDR3 runs to 17 residues. The germline V gene encodes CDR1 SGHNT and CDR2 YYREEE (reference sequence). With V trimmed by 0 bases and J by 3 bases, 7 bases remained unmatched.

This sequence joins TRBV12-3 or TRBV12-4 and TRBJ1-4, with D unresolved. The CDR3 is 12 amino acids. Trimming took 4 bases from V and 7 from J, leaving 7 bases between them. The CDR3 reads CASSYISEKLFF. DNA for the CDR3: TGTGCCAGCAGTTATATATCTGAAAAACTGTTTTTT.

CDR3 nucleotides: TGTGCCAGCAGGTCCGGGTTCACCAGAAACACTGAAGCTTTCTTT. Residues: CASRSGFTRNTEAFF. V and J are TRBV6-5 and TRBJ1-1; D call uncertain. The length of the CDR3 is 15 residues. Germline CDR1 MNHEY, CDR2 SVGAGI. V lost 6 bases and J 2 bases, leaving 16 bases between the germline ends.

The rearrangement uses TRBV15 and TRBJ1-4, with D uncertain. Germline V lookup: CDR1 LNHNV, CDR2 YYDKDF (reference sequence). Trimming took off 1 base at V and 3 bases at J, with 9 bases between the two ends. The CDR3 length is 15 residues. The CDR3 protein is CATSRARSSNEKLFF. The CDR3 coding sequence is TGTGCCACCAGCAGAGCGAGAAGCTCTAATGAAAAACTGTTTTTT.

The CDR3 is CSASGWTSGVRETQYF. CDR3 coding DNA: TGCAGTGCTAGTGGGTGGACTAGCGGAGTAAGAGAGACCCAGTACTTC. The chain joins TRBV20-1 to TRBJ2-5, with TRBD2 matching 10 bases. V lost 3 bases to trimming and J lost 4 bases; unmatched junction nucleotides: 11. Per the germline V gene, CDR1 is DFQATT and CDR2 is SNEGSKA (reference sequence). CDR3 length equals 16 residues.

This chain uses TRBV4-2 with TRBJ2-7; TRBD1 aligns across 10 bases. The V segment lost 3 bases and the J segment 4 bases; nucleotides outside the gene matches: 6. This CDR3 is built from 15 residues. Germline lookup yields CDR1 LGHNA and CDR2 YNFKEQ. The CDR3 loop reads CASSHALGQGYEQYF. In nucleotides, the CDR3 is TGTGCCAGCAGCCACGCCCTGGGACAGGGGTACGAGCAGTACTTC.

The chain combines TRBV5-5 with TRBJ1-5; TRBD1 is a possible D gene (6 bases). Trimming cost V 6 bases and J 1 base, with 23 bases left between them. This CDR3 is 18 amino acids long. Germline V gene lookup returns CDR1 SGHKS and CDR2 YYEKEE (reference sequence). The CDR3 coding sequence is TGTGCCAGCACCAATGTGGCAGGGGTTAGCAGAAGCAATCAGCCCCAGCATTTT. Translated: CASTNVAGVSRSNQPQHF.

V is TRBV19 and J is TRBJ1-2; D is perhaps TRBD1 (5 bases). Germline CDR1 is LNHDA and CDR2 is SQIVND (reference sequence). V was cut by 7 bases and J by 0 bases, with 12 bases left in between. The CDR3 has 14 residues. The CDR3 here is CASTRGSANYGYTF. The CDR3 region has the DNA TGTGCCAGTACTCGGGGGTCAGCTAACTATGGCTACACCTTC.